This T cell receptor beta chain was captured by sequencing in a study of blood T cell repertoires in COVID-19. On the study more broadly: Material from acute and convalescent COVID-19 was sourced from the United States, Italy and Spain.

This clone was observed once. V lost 3 bases to trimming and J lost 7 bases; unmatched junction nucleotides: 13. CDR1 is DFQATT and CDR2 is SNEGSKA in the germline V gene (reference sequence). The CDR3 is 17 amino acids. Clones were read by immunoSEQ multiplex PCR, and TCRdb kept only the in-frame ones, dropping some. The sample has approximately 190,000 clones, around 87% seen once; the top ten hold around 23%. Cohort assignment relied on participant-reported clinical history. The sample comprised PBMCs or T cells enriched from blood (not recorded which). The rearrangement links TRBV20-1 to TRBJ2-1; 12 bases line up with TRBD2. The TCR originated in a woman aged 40 to 55 in a cohort exposed to, infected with or recovered from COVID-19 (not recorded which). In DNA form, the CDR3 reads TGCAGTGCTAGTACGTCCCAACTAGCGGGGGGAAGAAATGAGCAGTTCTTC. Amino acids: CSASTSQLAGGRNEQFF.